A selection of T cell receptor beta chains follows, all from one sample in a study of response to subunit inactivated influenza vaccine. TCRdb recomputed calls from the RT-PCR reads with MiXCR, one row per CDR3 protein. The repertoire includes hundreds of thousands of distinct CDR3 sequences, about a fifth of them detected once, and approximately 11% sits in the top ten. Material: PBMCs from blood, obtained around 5 days after vaccination. Every receptor here comes from a man aged 45-60 years who received an inactivated influenza vaccine. Both conserved end residues are part of each CDR3. D genes are given only for firm matches. The size entry is marked missing in some rows and otherwise reads once, few, many or a size class.

v_call: TRBV2
clone_size: -
d_call: TRBD2
j_call: TRBJ2-1
cdr3_nt: TGTGCCAGCAGTCGACTAGCTTGGGAGCAGTTCTTC
cdr3_aa: CASSRLAWEQFF

v_call: TRBV7-2
clone_size: -
d_call: -
j_call: TRBJ2-2
cdr3_nt: TGTGCCAGCAGCACGAGAAGAACGAACACCGGGGAGCTGTTTTTT
cdr3_aa: CASSTRRTNTGELFF

v_call: TRBV24-1
clone_size: few
d_call: TRBD2
j_call: TRBJ2-2
cdr3_nt: TGTGCCACCAGTGCTCAGGGACTAGCCGCGGGCGGGGAGCTGTTTTTT
cdr3_aa: CATSAQGLAAGGELFF

v_call: TRBV20-1
clone_size: -
d_call: -
j_call: TRBJ2-7
cdr3_nt: TGCAGTGCCCCTTTTCCAGGGAAATACGAGCAGTACTTC
cdr3_aa: CSAPFPGKYEQYF

v_call: TRBV7-2
clone_size: many
d_call: -
j_call: TRBJ2-1
cdr3_nt: TGTGCCAGCAGCTTAGCGACACTGGCGGGACAAATCGGGGATGAGCAGTTCTTC
cdr3_aa: CASSLATLAGQIGDEQFF

v_call: TRBV12-3/TRBV12-4
clone_size: many
d_call: -
j_call: TRBJ2-2
cdr3_nt: TGTGCCAGCAGTTTAGACGGGAACACCGGGGAGCTGTTTTTT
cdr3_aa: CASSLDGNTGELFF

v_call: TRBV7-2
clone_size: -
d_call: -
j_call: TRBJ2-3
cdr3_nt: TGTGCCAGCAGCCCAAGGGACTTTTTCACAGATACGCAGTATTTT
cdr3_aa: CASSPRDFFTDTQYF

v_call: TRBV10-2
clone_size: once
d_call: TRBD1
j_call: TRBJ2-5
cdr3_nt: TGCGCCAGCAGTGATTCTTTCTCGAACAGGGGGCGAGAGACCCAGTACTTC
cdr3_aa: CASSDSFSNRGRETQYF

v_call: TRBV2
clone_size: -
d_call: TRBD1
j_call: TRBJ2-7
cdr3_nt: TGTGCCAGCACCCTGGGACAGGGGGCGACCTACGAGCAGTACTTC
cdr3_aa: CASTLGQGATYEQYF

v_call: TRBV30
clone_size: few
d_call: -
j_call: TRBJ2-1
cdr3_nt: TGTGCCTGGAAGGAGAAGGGACTCAACAATGAGCAGTTCTTC
cdr3_aa: CAWKEKGLNNEQFF

v_call: TRBV12-3/TRBV12-4
clone_size: many
d_call: TRBD1
j_call: TRBJ2-7
cdr3_nt: TGCGCCAGCAGCTTGGGACAGGTTTCCTACGAGCAGTACTTC
cdr3_aa: CASSLGQVSYEQYF

v_call: TRBV27
clone_size: -
d_call: -
j_call: TRBJ2-3
cdr3_nt: TGTGCCAGCAGTACGGGACTGGCCCCTTATACGCAGTATTTT
cdr3_aa: CASSTGLAPYTQYF

v_call: TRBV12-3/TRBV12-4
clone_size: many
d_call: TRBD1
j_call: TRBJ1-2
cdr3_nt: TGTGCCAGCAGATCTTCTGGACAGGGTTGGGGCTACACCTTC
cdr3_aa: CASRSSGQGWGYTF

v_call: TRBV7-2
clone_size: few
d_call: -
j_call: TRBJ2-7
cdr3_nt: TGTGCCAGCAGCTTACAACCGGGGGCCCTCTCCTACGAGCAGTACTTC
cdr3_aa: CASSLQPGALSYEQYF

v_call: TRBV28
clone_size: -
d_call: TRBD2
j_call: TRBJ2-1
cdr3_nt: TGTGCCAGCAGGACTCTAGCGGGAGAGCACGATGAGCAGTTCTTC
cdr3_aa: CASRTLAGEHDEQFF

v_call: TRBV12-3/TRBV12-4
clone_size: -
d_call: TRBD1
j_call: TRBJ2-1
cdr3_nt: TGTGCCAGCAGTGTAAACAGGGGACCCTACGATGAGCAGTTCTTC
cdr3_aa: CASSVNRGPYDEQFF

v_call: TRBV15
clone_size: -
d_call: -
j_call: TRBJ1-6
cdr3_nt: TGTGCCACCAGCAGAGATCGCCTTAGCTCCTATAATTCACCCCTCCACTTT
cdr3_aa: CATSRDRLSSYNSPLHF

v_call: TRBV12-3/TRBV12-4
clone_size: few
d_call: -
j_call: TRBJ2-1
cdr3_nt: TGTGCCAGCTGGGGGGGGCCGAGCTCCTACAATGAGCAGTTCTTC
cdr3_aa: CASWGGPSSYNEQFF

v_call: TRBV5-6
clone_size: few
d_call: -
j_call: TRBJ1-1
cdr3_nt: TGTGCCAGCTCGCCCTCAGTGGGCACTGAAGCTTTCTTT
cdr3_aa: CASSPSVGTEAFF

v_call: TRBV10-3
clone_size: -
d_call: TRBD1
j_call: TRBJ2-3
cdr3_nt: TGTGCCATCAGTGCAGGGGGCGGAGATACGCAGTATTTT
cdr3_aa: CAISAGGGDTQYF

v_call: TRBV12-3/TRBV12-4
clone_size: few
d_call: TRBD1
j_call: TRBJ2-4
cdr3_nt: TGTGCCAGCAGTTTAAAAGGGACAGGGAGGGGGAGAGACATTCAGTACTTC
cdr3_aa: CASSLKGTGRGRDIQYF

v_call: TRBV20-1
clone_size: -
d_call: TRBD2
j_call: TRBJ2-1
cdr3_nt: TGCAGTGCTAAGGGAGGGAAAGGGCATAATGACAATGAGCAGTTCTTC
cdr3_aa: CSAKGGKGHNDNEQFF